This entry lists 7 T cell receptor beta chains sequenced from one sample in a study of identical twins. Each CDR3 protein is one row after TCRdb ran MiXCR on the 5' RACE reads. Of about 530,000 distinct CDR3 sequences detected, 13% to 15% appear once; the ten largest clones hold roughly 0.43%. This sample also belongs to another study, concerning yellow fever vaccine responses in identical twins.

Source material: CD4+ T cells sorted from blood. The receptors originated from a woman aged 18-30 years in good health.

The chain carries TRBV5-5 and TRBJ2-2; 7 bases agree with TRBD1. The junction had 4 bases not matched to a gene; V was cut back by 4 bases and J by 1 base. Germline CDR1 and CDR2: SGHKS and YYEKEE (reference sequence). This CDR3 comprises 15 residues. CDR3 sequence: CASSPGQVNTGELFF. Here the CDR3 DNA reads TGTGCCAGCAGCCCCGGACAGGTGAACACCGGGGAGCTGTTTTTT.

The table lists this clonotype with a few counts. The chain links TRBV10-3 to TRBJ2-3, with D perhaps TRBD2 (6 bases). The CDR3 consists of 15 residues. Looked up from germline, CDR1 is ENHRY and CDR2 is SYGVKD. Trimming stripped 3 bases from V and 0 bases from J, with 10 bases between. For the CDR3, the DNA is TGTGCCATCAGTGATGGTAGCGGAAGCACAGATACGCAGTATTTT. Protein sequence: CAISDGSGSTDTQYF.

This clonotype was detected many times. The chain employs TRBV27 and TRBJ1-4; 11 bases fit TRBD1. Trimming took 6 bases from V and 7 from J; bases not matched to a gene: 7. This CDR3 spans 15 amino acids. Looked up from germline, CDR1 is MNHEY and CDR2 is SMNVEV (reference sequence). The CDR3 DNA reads TGTGCCAGCAGCTCCCGGACAGGGGGCTTTGAAAAACTGTTTTTT. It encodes CASSSRTGGFEKLFF.

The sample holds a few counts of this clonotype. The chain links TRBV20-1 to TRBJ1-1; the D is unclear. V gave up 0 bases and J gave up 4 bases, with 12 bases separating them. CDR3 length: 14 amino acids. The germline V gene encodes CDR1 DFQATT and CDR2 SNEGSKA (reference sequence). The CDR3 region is CSARDRLGSTEAFF. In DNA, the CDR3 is TGCAGTGCTAGAGATCGATTGGGGTCCACTGAAGCTTTCTTT.

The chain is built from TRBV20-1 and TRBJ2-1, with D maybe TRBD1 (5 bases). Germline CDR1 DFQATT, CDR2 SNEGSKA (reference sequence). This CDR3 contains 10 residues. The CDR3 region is CRADSNEQFF. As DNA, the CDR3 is TGCAGAGCAGACAGTAATGAGCAGTTCTTC.

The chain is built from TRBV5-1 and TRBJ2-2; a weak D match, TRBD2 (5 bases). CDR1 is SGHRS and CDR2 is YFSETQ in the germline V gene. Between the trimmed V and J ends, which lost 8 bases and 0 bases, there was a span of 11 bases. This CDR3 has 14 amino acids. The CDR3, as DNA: TGCGCCAGTTCGCGGGCAACGAACACCGGGGAGCTGTTTTTT. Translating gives CASSRATNTGELFF.

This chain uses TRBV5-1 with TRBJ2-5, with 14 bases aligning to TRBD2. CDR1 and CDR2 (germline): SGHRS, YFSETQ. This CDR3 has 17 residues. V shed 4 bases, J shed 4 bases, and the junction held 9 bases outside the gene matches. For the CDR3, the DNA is TGCGCCAGCAGCCCGGGACTAGCGGGAGTCAGGGGAGAGACCCAGTACTTC. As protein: CASSPGLAGVRGETQYF.